One and the same sample provided the 8 T cell receptor beta chains below, sequenced in a study of shared clonotypes between healthy human individuals. CD8 cells classed as naive were CD45RO-negative and positively selected for CCR7, excluding terminally differentiated effector memory CD45RA+ cells. Only in-frame clones appear in the TCRdb table, and some are missing; sequencing was by immunoSEQ multiplex PCR. Of over 2,000,000 clones in the sample, roughly 95% are singletons; the top ten hold more than 1.5%. The sequenced sample was naive CD8+ T cells from PBMCs. These receptors all stem from a man between 18 and 35 years old in good health. Some clones in this sample may be carry-over from other donors' samples.

Here the CDR3 reads CASSPDRGLVEKLFF. The DNA of the CDR3 is TGTGCCAGCAGCCCTGACAGGGGGCTGGTTGAAAAACTGTTTTTT. The gene calls are TRBV28 and TRBJ1-4; 10 bases map to TRBD1. The CDR3 totals 15 residues. V shed 6 bases, J shed 7 bases, and the junction held 8 bases outside the gene matches. The germline CDR1 and CDR2 sequences are MDHEN and SYDVKM.

A word on this clone: The same CDR3 can be traced to other DNA sequences in this sample. V is TRBV9 and J is TRBJ2-1; D uncertain. This CDR3 has 12 residues. V was shortened by 2 bases and J by 7 bases, with 7 bases between the two germline ends. Germline CDR1 SGDLS, CDR2 YYNGEE. Written as DNA, the CDR3 is TGTGCCAGCAGCGTTCCCAGTAATGAGCAGTTCTTC. Its translation: CASSVPSNEQFF.

V gene TRBV27 combines with J gene TRBJ2-3, with 12 bases lining up with TRBD2. CDR1 and CDR2 from the germline V gene are MNHEY and SMNVEV (reference sequence). V lost 3 bases and J lost 3; bases outside the gene matches: 4. This CDR3 comprises 16 residues. In nucleotides, the CDR3 is TGTGCCAGCAGTTTCCGGACTAGCGGGATGACAGATACGCAGTATTTT. Translation: CASSFRTSGMTDTQYF.

The J gene is TRBJ1-5, the V gene TRBV2, with D maybe TRBD1 (6 bases). The CDR3 loop spans 15 amino acids. Trimming removed 5 bases from V and 6 bases from J, with 17 bases in between. Germline assignment: CDR1 SNHLY and CDR2 FYNNEI. The CDR3 protein is CASSIGTTTVQPQHF. The CDR3 nucleotides are TGTGCCAGCAGTATTGGGACAACTACTGTTCAGCCCCAGCATTTT.

This clone was observed a single time. The junction and the germline gene differ at one end; a read error may be behind it. The V gene is TRBV27, the J gene TRBJ2-7; 9 bases map to TRBD2. In germline, CDR1 is MNHEY, CDR2 SMNVEV (reference sequence). The CDR3 extends over 14 amino acids. The DNA of the CDR3 is TGTGCCAGCAGTCGTAGCGGGAGCTCCCACGAGCAGTACTTC. Its translation: CASSRSGSSHEQYF.

The J gene is TRBJ1-1, the V gene TRBV6-5; unclear D gene. Trimming left V 6 bases short and J 6 bases short, with 11 bases between. This CDR3 region has 12 residues. Germline V gene data show CDR1 as MNHEY and CDR2 as SVGAGI. In nucleotides, the CDR3 is TGTGCCAGCAGCGCACCGTCCCCTGAAGCTTTCTTT. Translated, it gives CASSAPSPEAFF.

Details on this clone: Other DNA sequences from this sample encode an identical CDR3 as well. The chain joins TRBV7-8 to TRBJ2-1, with 16 bases fitting TRBD2. Per the germline V gene, CDR1 is SGHVS and CDR2 is FQNEAQ. This CDR3 has 17 residues. The J segment lost 7 bases and the V segment lost 5 bases, leaving 8 bases of the junction unmatched. The CDR3: CASSPGLAGGPWNEQFF. CDR3 coding DNA: TGTGCCAGCAGCCCGGGACTAGCGGGAGGGCCTTGGAATGAGCAGTTCTTC.

V usage is TRBV4-1 and J usage is TRBJ2-7; D gene ambiguous. Trimming removed 0 bases from V and 3 bases from J, with 15 bases in between. The length of the CDR3 is 16 residues. Germline CDR1 MGHRA, CDR2 YSYEKL. CDR3 sequence reads: CASSQDLGRTFYEQYF. In DNA, the CDR3 is TGCGCCAGCAGCCAAGATTTGGGCAGAACCTTCTACGAGCAGTACTTC.